This paragraph covers one T cell receptor (beta chain) sequence. The antigen it recognizes is unknown. No base quality values were provided; no much bigger clone lies one nucleotide off. The sample originates from a study of early T cells in non-severe SARS-CoV-2 infection (dated by TCRdb to the early 2020s). For the wider study: Bulk RNA from unsorted whole blood was used for TCR sequencing, so alpha and beta chains could not be paired.

A case-control design nested within a healthcare worker cohort in London, UK, was used, with weekly nasopharyngeal swab PCR tests and blood sampling performed. Between 23 and 31 March 2020, the week of the UK lockdown, healthcare workers were enrolled and then followed up weekly for as long as 16 weeks. Broader findings and caveats from the paper: VDJdb matching was skewed toward anti-spike CD8 responses, so virus-specific expansions were likely underestimated and private and CD4 specificities were missed.

The CDR3 covers 16 residues, taking in both the cysteine and the phenylalanine. Only the CDR3 DNA stays, 48 bases, in frame from base 1. Reading the germline V gene (reference sequence) gives CDR1 DFQATT and CDR2 SNEGSKA. The junction carries 17 bases between V and J, which are trimmed by 0 bases and 3 bases respectively. Library construction relied on 5' RACE. These reads were obtained on a NextSeq 500. In the TCR library protocol, unique molecular identifiers were attached to individual cDNA molecules to correct for PCR bias and sequencing error. Both TCR alpha and beta chains were sequenced, and tight co-correlation was observed between alpha and beta sequence abundances in each sample. The published analysis was carried out like this. Decombinator V4 was used to annotate TCR sequences for V gene, J gene and CDR3. TCRs were defined as expanded if a significant change between any two time points was detected under a Poisson model with p below 0.0001. TCR abundances were normalised to the total number of TCRs sequenced in each sample and reported as counts per million. MAIT TCRs were defined by TRAV1-2 paired with TRAJ12, TRAJ20 or TRAJ33, and iNKT TCRs by TRAV10 paired with TRAJ18. VDJdb, accessed 1 November 2021, was searched for CMV, EBV and SARS-CoV-2 annotated TCRs, excluding TCRs annotated for multiple antigens. TCRdb reanalyzed the raw reads on its own, using fastp at Q25 for trimming and MiXCR for clone calling, and kept in-frame beta chains. Rows with one shared CDR3 protein collapse into an entry with the most common genes and DNA. These V and J calls rely on TCRdb rather than the paper's analysis. Present in this sample are around 50,000 distinct CDR3 sequences, roughly an eighth of which were seen just once. 2.9% of the sample is held by the ten biggest clonotypes.

The receptor's source is an adult who was a healthcare worker with PCR-confirmed SARS-CoV-2 infection or an uninfected control (not recorded which). Material for sequencing was whole blood. This chain joins TRBV20-1 to TRBJ1-2, and possibly TRBD1, on 5 matching bases. Read as DNA, the sequence is TGCAGTGCTAGAGATTGGGGGATGGGCATCGACTATGGCTACACCTTC. The encoded protein is CSARDWGMGIDYGYTF.